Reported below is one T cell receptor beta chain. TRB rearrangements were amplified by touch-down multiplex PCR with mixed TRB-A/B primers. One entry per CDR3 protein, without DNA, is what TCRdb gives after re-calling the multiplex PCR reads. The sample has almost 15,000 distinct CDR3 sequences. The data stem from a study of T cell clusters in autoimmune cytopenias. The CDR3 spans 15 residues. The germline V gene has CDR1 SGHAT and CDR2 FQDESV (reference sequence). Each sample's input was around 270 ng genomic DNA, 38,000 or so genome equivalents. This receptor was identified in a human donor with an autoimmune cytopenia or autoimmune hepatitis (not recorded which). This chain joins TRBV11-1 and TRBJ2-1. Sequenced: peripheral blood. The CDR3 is CASSPEYPSYNEQFF.